This T cell receptor beta chain was recovered during a study of blood T cell repertoires in COVID-19. V lost 5 bases and J 1 base, leaving 16 bases between the germline ends. Germline lookup yields CDR1 SGDLS and CDR2 YYNGEE. This CDR3 spans 16 amino acids. TCRdb's table, derived via immunoSEQ multiplex PCR, lists solely in-frame clones and lacks some. The sample includes approximately 74,000 clones, around 93% of them seen just once. This TCR came from a woman aged 55 to 70 with active COVID-19. The chain joins TRBV9 to TRBJ2-4; perhaps TRBD1 as D (6 bases). Sequenced sample: peripheral blood. The CDR3 DNA reads as TGTGCCAGCAGTGTCCAATTGGGGGCTGCCAAAAACATTCAGTACTTC. It specifies CASSVQLGAAKNIQYF.